The rows below give T cell receptor beta chains drawn from one sample of a study of human T cells and chemical hapten exposure. TCRdb ran MiXCR on the RACE reads and lists one entry per CDR3 protein. The repertoire holds fewer than 300,000 distinct CDR3 sequences, almost 8% seen once, with 1.2% in the top ten. Sequences were derived from whole blood, sampled in connection with sensitization to the hapten diphenylcyclopropenone (DPC). Every receptor here comes from a man aged 18 to 35 with alopecia areata. Some clones in this sample may be carry-over from other donors' samples. The conserved cysteine and the conserved F or W are not part of the CDR3 here.

j_call: TRBJ1-5
v_call: TRBV19
cdr3_aa: ASSAGSHSNQPQH

j_call: TRBJ2-5
v_call: TRBV6-5
cdr3_aa: ASSWTSGLQETQY

j_call: TRBJ2-5
v_call: TRBV20-1
cdr3_aa: SAREGAQETQY

j_call: TRBJ2-7
v_call: TRBV5-1
cdr3_aa: ASSSQGLSSYEQY

j_call: TRBJ2-2
v_call: TRBV29-1
cdr3_aa: SVEGSIQGPGELF

j_call: TRBJ2-7
v_call: TRBV20-1
cdr3_aa: SARADSPSEQY

j_call: TRBJ2-7
v_call: TRBV12-3/TRBV12-4
cdr3_aa: ASSFGPYEQY

j_call: TRBJ1-5
v_call: TRBV6-6
cdr3_aa: ASSYSEATSNQPQH

j_call: TRBJ1-1
v_call: TRBV11-2
cdr3_aa: ASSLSLGWDTEAF

j_call: TRBJ2-3
v_call: TRBV29-1
cdr3_aa: SVEYPGPTDTQY

j_call: TRBJ2-3
v_call: TRBV5-4
cdr3_aa: ASSLTATSTDTQY

j_call: TRBJ1-5
v_call: TRBV7-2
cdr3_aa: ASTDGQSRNQPQH

j_call: TRBJ2-2
v_call: TRBV20-1
cdr3_aa: SARVYNTGELF

j_call: TRBJ2-2
v_call: TRBV5-6
cdr3_aa: ASSLRDGNTGELF

j_call: TRBJ2-7
v_call: TRBV7-8
cdr3_aa: ASSSTGRYHEQY

j_call: TRBJ2-1
v_call: TRBV6-2/TRBV6-3
cdr3_aa: ASSSGFDEQF

j_call: TRBJ1-5
v_call: TRBV12-3/TRBV12-4
cdr3_aa: ASSRTTGIEPQH

j_call: TRBJ1-4
v_call: TRBV6-2/TRBV6-3
cdr3_aa: ASRNQGSKLF

j_call: TRBJ2-2
v_call: TRBV11-3
cdr3_aa: ASSLGGRMTGELF

j_call: TRBJ2-7
v_call: TRBV28
cdr3_aa: ASSLSPGRDEQY

j_call: TRBJ1-5
v_call: TRBV9
cdr3_aa: ASGVGAGTQFQH

j_call: TRBJ1-5
v_call: TRBV2
cdr3_aa: ASSDRGFSQPQH

j_call: TRBJ2-7
v_call: TRBV7-2
cdr3_aa: ASSATSDEQY

j_call: TRBJ1-6
v_call: TRBV7-9
cdr3_aa: ASSLRTGLSSPLH

j_call: TRBJ1-1
v_call: TRBV9
cdr3_aa: ASSAVQGGFTEAF

j_call: TRBJ2-1
v_call: TRBV10-3
cdr3_aa: AASGGSSYNEQF

j_call: TRBJ2-2
v_call: TRBV20-1
cdr3_aa: SARDLVWGETGELF

j_call: TRBJ1-5
v_call: TRBV6-2/TRBV6-3
cdr3_aa: ASSPPQDKPSNQPQH

j_call: TRBJ2-5
v_call: TRBV29-1
cdr3_aa: SVLGQTKETQY

j_call: TRBJ2-1
v_call: TRBV14
cdr3_aa: ASRQTGTVGNEQF

j_call: TRBJ1-2
v_call: TRBV4-2
cdr3_aa: ASSQAEGYYGYT

j_call: TRBJ2-7
v_call: TRBV9
cdr3_aa: ASSVEGSGGYEQY

j_call: TRBJ2-1
v_call: TRBV7-8
cdr3_aa: ASSNIFNYGGLGNEQF

j_call: TRBJ1-2
v_call: TRBV6-2/TRBV6-3
cdr3_aa: ASSYSTGQRIYGYT

j_call: TRBJ2-3
v_call: TRBV10-3
cdr3_aa: AIRAGGLAGRTDTQY

j_call: TRBJ1-1
v_call: TRBV9
cdr3_aa: ASSIGTAFYTEAF

j_call: TRBJ2-3
v_call: TRBV7-3
cdr3_aa: ASSLLPPDTQY

j_call: TRBJ2-3
v_call: TRBV9
cdr3_aa: ASSPEGGMGTDTQY

j_call: TRBJ2-3
v_call: TRBV7-2
cdr3_aa: ASSLSLRDTQY

j_call: TRBJ2-3
v_call: TRBV7-9
cdr3_aa: ASSLGLGQSTDTQY

j_call: TRBJ1-1
v_call: TRBV27
cdr3_aa: ASSPYSGMAGTEAF

j_call: TRBJ1-4
v_call: TRBV12-3/TRBV12-4
cdr3_aa: ASSLISSREKLF

j_call: TRBJ2-5
v_call: TRBV11-2
cdr3_aa: ASSSSGGAETQY

j_call: TRBJ1-2
v_call: TRBV6-6
cdr3_aa: ASSYSISGTDIYYGGIYYGYT

j_call: TRBJ2-5
v_call: TRBV2
cdr3_aa: ASSQGQGVTQY

j_call: TRBJ1-5
v_call: TRBV4-2
cdr3_aa: ASSHRPGGAEQPQH